The T cell receptor beta chain described here comes from a study of T cell repertoires in cytomegalovirus infection (dated by TCRdb to between 2019 and 2020). Looking at the study overall: Donor HLA type was relevant to the analysis, as public TCR beta signatures indicated carriage of CMV infection together with the matching HLA type.

From the cysteine up to the phenylalanine, the CDR3 has a length of 13 residues. Only the CDR3 DNA stays, 39 bases, in frame from base 1. Via the germline V gene, CDR1 is MNHEY and CDR2 SVGEGT. V is pared back by 9 bases and J by 0 bases, with 12 bases lying between the germline termini. For this clonotype: It lacks a known antigen. Per-base quality was not reported, and no clone a single base away is much larger than it.

Paper-wide results and their limitations: Carriers of CMV infection plus the relevant HLA type were discriminated by the cumulative frequency of public TCR beta family members in the study cohort and in an independent roughly 340-donor cohort. The ex vivo response was dominated by HLA-C-restricted CMV-specific TCR beta clonotypes, and the single most frequent clonotype in two of eight donors was supplied by these HLA-C-restricted clonotypes.

Data came from an Illumina HiSeq 1500. The raw public reads went through TCRdb reprocessing: fastp at Q25, MiXCR clone calling, in-frame beta chains kept. CDR3 protein duplicates are merged, each entry listing the most common genes and DNA. Here the sample has 200,000 or so distinct CDR3 sequences; 25% to 30% occur a single time. The top ten clones comprise 30% to 35% of the sample. This clonotype originated in a human donor in good health (CMV status not recorded). Some clones in this sample may be carry-over from other donors' samples. Rearrangement joined TRBV6-2 or TRBV6-3 to TRBJ2-7; 6 matching bases give a weak D call of TRBD2. The sequenced sample was PBMCs. The CDR3 region has the sequence CASKPGLSYEQYF. The nucleotides are TGTGCCAGTAAGCCGGGACTCTCCTACGAGCAGTACTTC.